A selection of T cell receptor beta chains follows, all from one sample in a study of blood T cell repertoires in COVID-19. Measured with immunoSEQ multiplex PCR; TCRdb has only the in-frame clones, and not every one. This sample yields some 160,000 clones, of which more than 80% are seen a single time; approximately 3% belongs to the top ten. Sample: peripheral blood. The receptor source for this set is a man aged 55-75 years with acute or convalescent COVID-19. Both conserved end residues are part of each CDR3. Each record gives: V gene, J gene, clone size, D gene, CDR3 protein, CDR3 DNA. The D gene is left open where the match is weak. Where a row states a size, it is once, few, many or the class of an expanded clone; other rows omit it.

V: TRBV4-3
J: TRBJ1-2
size: NA
D: NA
CDR3: CASSGQGLNYGYTF
DNA: TGCGCCAGCAGCGGGCAGGGCCTTAACTATGGCTACACCTTC

V: TRBV2
J: TRBJ1-5
size: NA
D: NA
CDR3: CASRRQGGQPQHF
DNA: TGTGCCAGCAGAAGGCAGGGCGGTCAGCCCCAGCATTTT

V: TRBV3-1/TRBV3-2
J: TRBJ1-1
size: once
D: NA
CDR3: CASSLGENTEAFF
DNA: TGTGCCAGCAGCCTCGGGGAGAACACTGAAGCTTTCTTT

V: TRBV19
J: TRBJ2-2
size: NA
D: TRBD1
CDR3: CASRSRDRVTGELFF
DNA: TGTGCCAGTAGGTCCCGGGACAGGGTGACCGGGGAGCTGTTTTTT

V: TRBV10-2
J: TRBJ1-1
size: once
D: NA
CDR3: CASSAGVAEAFF
DNA: TGCGCCAGCAGTGCAGGGGTGGCTGAAGCTTTCTTT

V: TRBV21-1
J: TRBJ1-4
size: NA
D: NA
CDR3: CASSKAATAEKLFF
DNA: TGTGCCAGCAGCAAAGCGGCAACAGCAGAAAAACTGTTTTTT

V: TRBV7-9
J: TRBJ1-5
size: NA
D: NA
CDR3: CASSLAQGNQPQHF
DNA: TGTGCCAGCAGCTTAGCGCAGGGGAATCAGCCCCAGCATTTT

V: TRBV30
J: TRBJ2-3
size: NA
D: NA
CDR3: CAWSVDQRSTDTQYF
DNA: TGTGCCTGGAGTGTAGATCAGCGAAGCACAGATACGCAGTATTTT

V: TRBV7-2
J: TRBJ1-5
size: NA
D: TRBD1
CDR3: CASSQDRVDGQPQHF
DNA: TGTGCCAGCAGCCAGGACAGGGTGGATGGGCAGCCCCAGCATTTT

V: TRBV30
J: TRBJ1-6
size: NA
D: NA
CDR3: CARQDSQHSPLHF
DNA: TGTGCCCGCCAGGACAGCCAACATTCACCCCTCCACTTT

V: TRBV5-1
J: TRBJ1-4
size: NA
D: NA
CDR3: CASAASGVTEKLFF
DNA: TGCGCCAGCGCCGCCTCAGGGGTGACTGAAAAACTGTTTTTT

V: TRBV4-2
J: TRBJ2-7
size: NA
D: TRBD2
CDR3: CASSQGTGGGSYEQYF
DNA: TGTGCCAGCAGCCAAGGAACGGGGGGAGGGTCCTACGAGCAGTACTTC

V: TRBV5-4
J: TRBJ1-1
size: NA
D: NA
CDR3: CASGGKNTEAFF
DNA: TGTGCCAGCGGGGGGAAAAACACTGAAGCTTTCTTT

V: TRBV19
J: TRBJ2-7
size: NA
D: TRBD1
CDR3: CASSIQGDSNEQYF
DNA: TGTGCCAGTAGTATTCAGGGGGATAGTAACGAGCAGTACTTC

V: TRBV11-2
J: TRBJ2-7
size: NA
D: TRBD2
CDR3: CASSLGFSGGSSSYEQYF
DNA: TGTGCCAGCAGCTTAGGGTTTAGCGGGGGGTCGAGCTCCTACGAGCAGTACTTC

V: TRBV7-2
J: TRBJ2-3
size: NA
D: TRBD2
CDR3: CASSRTSGDGGTDTQYF
DNA: TGTGCCAGCAGCCGGACTAGCGGCGATGGGGGCACAGATACGCAGTATTTT

V: TRBV28
J: TRBJ2-2
size: NA
D: TRBD2
CDR3: CASRTSYLSGGRSGELFF
DNA: TGTGCCAGCAGAACCTCCTATTTGAGCGGGGGACGATCCGGGGAGCTGTTTTTT

V: TRBV20-1
J: TRBJ2-7
size: NA
D: TRBD1
CDR3: CSASLGTGVYEQYF
DNA: TGCAGTGCTAGTCTCGGGACAGGGGTTTACGAGCAGTACTTC

V: TRBV7-2
J: TRBJ2-1
size: NA
D: TRBD2
CDR3: CASRLTLGLAINEQFF
DNA: TGTGCCAGCAGGTTAACCCTGGGACTAGCGATAAATGAGCAGTTCTTC

V: TRBV4-1
J: TRBJ2-1
size: NA
D: TRBD1
CDR3: CASSQDPDRGLFNEQFF
DNA: TGCGCCAGCAGCCAAGATCCGGACAGGGGGCTTTTTAATGAGCAGTTCTTC

V: TRBV14
J: TRBJ1-3
size: NA
D: NA
CDR3: CASSPSQGSGNTIYF
DNA: TGTGCCAGCAGCCCATCACAGGGTTCTGGAAACACCATATATTTT

V: TRBV10-3
J: TRBJ1-1
size: few
D: NA
CDR3: CAIRVTGNTEAFF
DNA: TGTGCCATCAGGGTGACAGGGAACACTGAAGCTTTCTTT

V: TRBV19
J: TRBJ1-5
size: NA
D: TRBD1
CDR3: CASSPDRQGLGQPQHF
DNA: TGTGCCAGTAGTCCCGACCGACAGGGTTTGGGTCAGCCCCAGCATTTT

V: TRBV9
J: TRBJ1-2
size: NA
D: NA
CDR3: CASSVGQGGISYGYTF
DNA: TGTGCCAGCAGCGTTGGGCAGGGAGGAATCAGCTATGGCTACACCTTC

V: TRBV5-7
J: TRBJ1-5
size: NA
D: NA
CDR3: CASSLAGGGRLYSNQPQHF
DNA: TGTGCCAGCAGCTTGGCCGGAGGAGGGAGGCTTTATAGCAATCAGCCCCAGCATTTT

V: TRBV7-9
J: TRBJ1-3
size: NA
D: NA
CDR3: CASSRQELSGNTIYF
DNA: TGTGCCAGCAGCCGACAGGAGCTCTCTGGAAACACCATATATTTT

V: TRBV19
J: TRBJ2-2
size: NA
D: NA
CDR3: CASMTVVGELFF
DNA: TGTGCCAGTATGACTGTCGTCGGGGAGCTGTTTTTT

V: TRBV7-6
J: TRBJ1-5
size: once
D: NA
CDR3: CASSSRGPPQHF
DNA: TGTGCCAGCAGCTCACGGGGTCCGCCCCAGCATTTT

V: TRBV5-1
J: TRBJ1-2
size: NA
D: NA
CDR3: CASSLRGILYGYTF
DNA: TGCGCCAGCAGCTTGCGGGGGATTCTCTATGGCTACACCTTC

V: TRBV19
J: TRBJ2-1
size: NA
D: NA
CDR3: CASSMGQSRSYNEQFF
DNA: TGTGCCAGTAGTATGGGCCAGTCGAGATCCTACAATGAGCAGTTCTTC

V: TRBV6-1
J: TRBJ2-7
size: NA
D: NA
CDR3: CASSDPSYEQYF
DNA: TGTGCCAGCAGTGATCCGTCGTACGAGCAGTACTTC

V: TRBV5-1
J: TRBJ2-3
size: few
D: TRBD2
CDR3: CASSQLAGGVDTQYF
DNA: TGCGCCAGCAGCCAACTAGCGGGGGGTGTGGATACGCAGTATTTT

V: TRBV24-1
J: TRBJ2-1
size: NA
D: TRBD1
CDR3: CATGGQDSYNEQFF
DNA: TGTGCCACCGGAGGACAGGACTCCTACAATGAGCAGTTCTTC

V: TRBV7-2
J: TRBJ2-3
size: NA
D: TRBD2
CDR3: CASSLDLLAGPDTQYF
DNA: TGTGCCAGCAGCTTAGACCTACTAGCGGGGCCCGATACGCAGTATTTT

V: TRBV4-1
J: TRBJ2-7
size: NA
D: NA
CDR3: CASSQDFRGAGGYEQYF
DNA: TGCGCCAGCAGCCAAGATTTCCGGGGAGCAGGTGGTTACGAGCAGTACTTC

V: TRBV11-2
J: TRBJ1-3
size: few
D: NA
CDR3: CASQLQVAGNTIYF
DNA: TGTGCCTCTCAACTTCAGGTAGCGGGAAACACCATATATTTT

V: TRBV30
J: TRBJ1-5
size: NA
D: TRBD1
CDR3: CAWSDRDRGIRSQHF
DNA: TGTGCCTGGAGTGACCGAGACAGGGGGATCAGATCCCAGCATTTT